This TCR beta chain was sequenced in a study of T cell responses to AZD1222 COVID-19 vaccine. Germline V gives CDR1 SEHNR, CDR2 FQNEAQ (reference sequence). The CDR3 has 15 amino acids. With V trimmed by 1 base and J by 5 bases, 4 bases remained unmatched. This clone was observed a few times. Its antigen remains unknown. Study outcomes and limitations: White British ancestry dominated among donors, who included more females, and clonal diversity was possibly underestimated.

Libraries were prepared by immunoSEQ multiplex PCR; TCRdb keeps only in-frame clonotypes and omits some of them. The data contain 100,000 to 150,000 clones, approximately 89% of them seen just once; the ten biggest clones take up 4.4%. The source material was peripheral blood, sampled 28 days after the second AZD1222 dose. The chain uses TRBV7-9 and TRBJ2-1; 8 bases align to TRBD2. This TCR was sampled from an adult who received the AZD1222 COVID-19 vaccine. CDR3 amino acids: CASSLEVAGNNEQFF. CDR3 sequence (DNA): TGTGCCAGCAGCTTAGAGGTAGCGGGGAACAATGAGCAGTTCTTC.